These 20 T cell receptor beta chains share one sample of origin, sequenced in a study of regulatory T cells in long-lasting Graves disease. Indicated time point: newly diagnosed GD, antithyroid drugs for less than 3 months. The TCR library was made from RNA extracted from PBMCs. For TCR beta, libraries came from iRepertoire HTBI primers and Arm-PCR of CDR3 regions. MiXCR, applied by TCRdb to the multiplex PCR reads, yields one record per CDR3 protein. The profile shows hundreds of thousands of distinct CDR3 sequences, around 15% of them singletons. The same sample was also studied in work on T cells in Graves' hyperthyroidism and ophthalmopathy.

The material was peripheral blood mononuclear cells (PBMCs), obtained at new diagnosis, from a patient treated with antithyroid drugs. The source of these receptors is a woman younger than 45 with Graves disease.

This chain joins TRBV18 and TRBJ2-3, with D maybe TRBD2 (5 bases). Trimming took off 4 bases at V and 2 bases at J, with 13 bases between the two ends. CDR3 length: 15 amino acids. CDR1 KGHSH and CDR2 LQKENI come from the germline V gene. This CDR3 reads CASSRRDQNTDTQYF. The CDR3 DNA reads TGTGCCAGCTCACGCCGGGATCAAAACACAGATACGCAGTATTTT.

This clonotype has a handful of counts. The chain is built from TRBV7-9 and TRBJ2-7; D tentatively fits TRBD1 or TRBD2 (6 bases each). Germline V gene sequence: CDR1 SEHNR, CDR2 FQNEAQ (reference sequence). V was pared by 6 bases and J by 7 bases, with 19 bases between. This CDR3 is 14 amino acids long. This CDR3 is CASSFDRRVEEQYF. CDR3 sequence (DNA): TGTGCCAGCAGTTTCGACAGGAGGGTAGAGGAGCAGTACTTC.

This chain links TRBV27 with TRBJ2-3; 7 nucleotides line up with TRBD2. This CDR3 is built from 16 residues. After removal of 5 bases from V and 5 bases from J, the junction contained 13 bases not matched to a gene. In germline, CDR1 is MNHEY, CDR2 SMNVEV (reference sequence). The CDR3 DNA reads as TGTGCCAGCAGTCCTAGGGTAGCGGGTTCCGGAGATACGCAGTATTTT. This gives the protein CASSPRVAGSGDTQYF.

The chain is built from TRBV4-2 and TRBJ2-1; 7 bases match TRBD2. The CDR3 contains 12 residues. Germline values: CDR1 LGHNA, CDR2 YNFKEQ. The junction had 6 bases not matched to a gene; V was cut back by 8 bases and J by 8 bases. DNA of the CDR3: TGTGCCAGCGGGCGGGAGCACGATGAGCAGTTCTTC. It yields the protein CASGREHDEQFF.

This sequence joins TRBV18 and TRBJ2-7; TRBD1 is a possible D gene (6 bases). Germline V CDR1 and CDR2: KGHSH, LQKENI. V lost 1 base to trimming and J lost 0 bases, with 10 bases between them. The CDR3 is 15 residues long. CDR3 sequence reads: CASSPLGQISYEQYF. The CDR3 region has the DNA TGTGCCAGCTCACCACTCGGACAGATCTCCTACGAGCAGTACTTC.

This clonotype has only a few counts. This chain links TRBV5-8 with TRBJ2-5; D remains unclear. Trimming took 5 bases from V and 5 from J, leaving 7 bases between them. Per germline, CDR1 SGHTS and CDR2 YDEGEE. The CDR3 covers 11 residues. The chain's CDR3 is CASRDVETQYF. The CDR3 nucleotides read TGTGCCAGCAGGGATGTGGAGACCCAGTACTTC.

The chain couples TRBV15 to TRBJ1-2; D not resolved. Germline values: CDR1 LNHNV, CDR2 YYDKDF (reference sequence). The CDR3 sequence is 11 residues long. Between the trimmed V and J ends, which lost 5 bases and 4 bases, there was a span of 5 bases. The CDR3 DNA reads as TGTGCCACCAGCTCACCCTATGGCTACACCTTC. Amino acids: CATSSPYGYTF.

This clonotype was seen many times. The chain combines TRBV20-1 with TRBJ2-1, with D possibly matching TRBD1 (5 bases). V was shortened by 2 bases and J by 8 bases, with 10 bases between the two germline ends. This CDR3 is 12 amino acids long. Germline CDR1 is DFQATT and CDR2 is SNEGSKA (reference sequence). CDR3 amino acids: CSARQGADEQFF. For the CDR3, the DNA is TGCAGTGCTAGACAGGGTGCCGATGAGCAGTTCTTC.

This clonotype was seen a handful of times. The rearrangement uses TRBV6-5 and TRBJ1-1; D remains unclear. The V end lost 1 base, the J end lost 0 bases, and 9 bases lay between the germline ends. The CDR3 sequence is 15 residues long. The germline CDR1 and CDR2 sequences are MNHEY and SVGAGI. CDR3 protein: CASSYFGRLNTEAFF. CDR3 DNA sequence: TGTGCCAGCAGTTACTTTGGCAGATTGAACACTGAAGCTTTCTTT.

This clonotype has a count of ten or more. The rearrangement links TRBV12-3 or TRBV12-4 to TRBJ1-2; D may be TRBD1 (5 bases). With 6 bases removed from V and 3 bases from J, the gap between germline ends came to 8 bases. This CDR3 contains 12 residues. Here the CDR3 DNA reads TGTGCCAGCAGGCGAGGGGACTATGGCTACACCTTC. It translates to CASRRGDYGYTF.

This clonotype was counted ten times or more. DNA for the CDR3: TGTGCCAGCAGCTTATGGACGGACTATGGCTACACCTTC. Its translation is CASSLWTDYGYTF. The chain carries TRBV7-8 and TRBJ1-2; D is uncertain. This CDR3 has 13 residues. Trimming shortened V by 2 bases and J by 3 bases, and 7 bases separated the two germline ends. Per the germline V gene, CDR1 is SGHVS and CDR2 is FQNEAQ.

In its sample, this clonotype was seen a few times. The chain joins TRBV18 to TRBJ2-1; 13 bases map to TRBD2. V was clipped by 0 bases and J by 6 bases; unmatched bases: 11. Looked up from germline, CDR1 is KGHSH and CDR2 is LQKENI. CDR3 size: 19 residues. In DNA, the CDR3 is TGTGCCAGCTCACCACCGGGACTAGCGGGATTCCCCGTTGGCAATGAGCAGTTCTTC. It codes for CASSPPGLAGFPVGNEQFF.

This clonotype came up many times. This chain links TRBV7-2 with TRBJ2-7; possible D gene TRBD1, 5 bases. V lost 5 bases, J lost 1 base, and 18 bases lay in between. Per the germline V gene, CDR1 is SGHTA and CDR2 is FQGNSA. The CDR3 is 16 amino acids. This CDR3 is CASSPWAGPRSYEQYF. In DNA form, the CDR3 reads TGTGCCAGCAGCCCCTGGGCAGGGCCGAGGTCCTACGAGCAGTACTTC.

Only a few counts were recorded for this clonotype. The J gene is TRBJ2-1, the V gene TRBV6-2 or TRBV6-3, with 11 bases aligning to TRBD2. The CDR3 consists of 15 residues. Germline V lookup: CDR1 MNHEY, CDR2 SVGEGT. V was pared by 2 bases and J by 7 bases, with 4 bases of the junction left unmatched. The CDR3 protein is CASSYGIAGGNEQFF. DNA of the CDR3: TGTGCCAGCAGTTACGGAATAGCGGGGGGGAATGAGCAGTTCTTC.

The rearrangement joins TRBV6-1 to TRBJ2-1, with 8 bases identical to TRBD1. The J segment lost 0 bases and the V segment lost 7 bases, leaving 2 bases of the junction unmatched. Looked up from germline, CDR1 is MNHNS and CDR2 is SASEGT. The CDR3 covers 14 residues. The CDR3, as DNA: TGTGCCAGCATGGACAGGGTCTCCTACAATGAGCAGTTCTTC. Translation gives CASMDRVSYNEQFF.

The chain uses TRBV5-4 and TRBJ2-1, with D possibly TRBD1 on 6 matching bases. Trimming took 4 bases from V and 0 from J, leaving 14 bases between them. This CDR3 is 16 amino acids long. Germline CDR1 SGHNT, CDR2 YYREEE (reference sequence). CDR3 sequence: CASSKRTAFSYNEQFF. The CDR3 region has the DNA TGTGCCAGCAGCAAAAGGACAGCCTTCTCCTACAATGAGCAGTTCTTC. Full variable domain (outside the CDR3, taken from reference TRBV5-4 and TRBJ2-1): ETGVTQSPTHLIKTRGQQVTLRCSSQSGHNTVSWYQQALGQGPQFIFQYYREEENGRGNFPPRFSGLQFPNYSSELNVNALELDDSALYLCASSKRTAFSYNEQFFGPGTRLTVL.

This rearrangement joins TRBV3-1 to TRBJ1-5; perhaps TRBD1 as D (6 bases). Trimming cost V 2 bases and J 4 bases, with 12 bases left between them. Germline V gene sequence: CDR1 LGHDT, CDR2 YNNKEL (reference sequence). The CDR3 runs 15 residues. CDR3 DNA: TGTGCCAGCAGCCAAAATCTCCAGGGGAATCAGCCCCAGCATTTT. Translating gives CASSQNLQGNQPQHF.

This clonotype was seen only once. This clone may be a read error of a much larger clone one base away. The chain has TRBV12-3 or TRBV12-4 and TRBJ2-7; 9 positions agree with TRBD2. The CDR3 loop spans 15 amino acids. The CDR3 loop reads CASSHPTSGSYEQCF. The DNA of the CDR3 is TGTGCCAGCAGCCACCCGACTAGCGGCTCCTACGAGCAGTGCTTC.

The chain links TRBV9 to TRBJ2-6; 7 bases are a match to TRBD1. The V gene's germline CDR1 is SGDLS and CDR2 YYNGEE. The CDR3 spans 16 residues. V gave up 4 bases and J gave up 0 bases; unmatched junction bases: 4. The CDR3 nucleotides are TGTGCCAGCAGCAATCGACAGGGCTCTGGGGCCAACGTCCTGACTTTC. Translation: CASSNRQGSGANVLTF.

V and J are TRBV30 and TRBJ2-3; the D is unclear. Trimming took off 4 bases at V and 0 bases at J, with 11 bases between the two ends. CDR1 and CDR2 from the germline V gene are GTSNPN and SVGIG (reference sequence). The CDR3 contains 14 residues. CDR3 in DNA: TGTGCCTGGAAGGCCGGTCCTAGCACAGATACGCAGTATTTT. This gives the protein CAWKAGPSTDTQYF.